Here is one TCR beta chain with its context. The protocol was immunoSEQ multiplex PCR, while the TCRdb copy is restricted to in-frame clones and leaves out a portion. The data show tens of thousands of clones, 80% to 90% seen once. These data originate in a study of cytomegalovirus exposure and HLA in healthy donors. There are 12 residues in the CDR3. Trimming pared 8 bases from V and 5 bases from J, leaving 10 bases between. The germline gives CDR1 MNHNS, CDR2 SASEGT. The receptor was derived from a woman aged 18-29 years in good health and CMV-seronegative. The rearrangement links TRBV6-1 to TRBJ2-1; D is unresolved. The sequenced sample consisted of PBMCs. DNA of the CDR3: TGTGCCAGCGAAAGAGGAGACAATGAGCAGTTCTTC. Protein sequence: CASERGDNEQFF.